Listed below are T cell receptor beta chains from one sample, sequenced in a study of CXCR3-negative and CXCR3-positive naive CD8 T cells. TCRdb re-called the 5' RACE reads and gives one entry per CDR3 protein, without DNA. The specimen's table records around 95,000 distinct CDR3 sequences. Sample: naive CXCR3+ CD8+ T cells from blood. The origin of the receptors is a human donor in good health. Some clones in this sample may be carry-over from other donors' samples. The CDR3 runs from the conserved cysteine through the conserved F or W. Each record gives: V gene, J gene, CDR3 protein.

TRBV20-1,TRBJ2-7,CSARLADYEQYF
TRBV6-5,TRBJ2-2,CASSYGGEPTGELFF
TRBV3-1,TRBJ2-2,CASSQENTGELFF
TRBV11-1,TRBJ2-7,CASSSLDRGRPYEQYF
TRBV5-1,TRBJ2-7,CASSLEAGWSYEQYF
TRBV7-9,TRBJ1-2,CASSPAAAGLVYGYTF
TRBV20-1,TRBJ2-7,CSAASSYGYYEQYF
TRBV27,TRBJ2-5,CASSPQTGIREETQYF
TRBV29-1,TRBJ2-5,CSVERSGGQETQYF
TRBV7-8,TRBJ2-3,CASSLFPIGGGRTDTQYF
TRBV10-3,TRBJ2-3,CAIREGLAGGSTDTQYF
TRBV28,TRBJ2-2,CASSTLGGARRSSGELFF
TRBV29-1,TRBJ2-1,CSVGTAYNEQFF
TRBV6-2/TRBV6-3,TRBJ2-7,CASSYFDRGHEQYF
TRBV20-1,TRBJ2-7,CSARTGHLSYEQYF
TRBV14,TRBJ2-3,CASSQDPAKDTQYF
TRBV5-1,TRBJ1-2,CASSLRTGSGYTF
TRBV6-5,TRBJ2-7,CASSQTGFYEQYF
TRBV28,TRBJ1-1,CASTLPNTEAFF
TRBV7-3,TRBJ2-2,CASSLTSGGPDTGELFF
TRBV14,TRBJ1-2,CASSQDLYTGGLYGYTF
TRBV6-1,TRBJ1-1,CASSEQENTEAFF
TRBV7-3,TRBJ1-1,CASSFMGTAGTEAFF
TRBV5-1,TRBJ2-1,CASSPKRGAPLEQFF
TRBV5-5,TRBJ2-3,CASSLGRTDTQYF
TRBV19,TRBJ2-1,CASSPGAVVEQFF
TRBV29-1,TRBJ2-2,CSVGAATGELFF
TRBV11-3,TRBJ2-7,CASSLLGLQGDYEQYF
TRBV7-9,TRBJ2-7,CASSLNMVSYEQYF
TRBV4-3,TRBJ2-1,CASSQDTGAVDSYNEQFF
TRBV5-6,TRBJ2-2,CASSLAQVNTGELFF
TRBV7-9,TRBJ1-4,CASSSGQTNEKLFF
TRBV6-1,TRBJ2-7,CASRDPYEQYF
TRBV20-1,TRBJ2-2,CSANHRDRQNTGELFF
TRBV7-8,TRBJ2-7,CASSSRDRGERYEQYF
TRBV7-9,TRBJ2-1,CASSLRYNEQFF
TRBV7-9,TRBJ2-5,CASSFISAGRQETQYF
TRBV10-1,TRBJ2-7,CASSELRGYEQYF